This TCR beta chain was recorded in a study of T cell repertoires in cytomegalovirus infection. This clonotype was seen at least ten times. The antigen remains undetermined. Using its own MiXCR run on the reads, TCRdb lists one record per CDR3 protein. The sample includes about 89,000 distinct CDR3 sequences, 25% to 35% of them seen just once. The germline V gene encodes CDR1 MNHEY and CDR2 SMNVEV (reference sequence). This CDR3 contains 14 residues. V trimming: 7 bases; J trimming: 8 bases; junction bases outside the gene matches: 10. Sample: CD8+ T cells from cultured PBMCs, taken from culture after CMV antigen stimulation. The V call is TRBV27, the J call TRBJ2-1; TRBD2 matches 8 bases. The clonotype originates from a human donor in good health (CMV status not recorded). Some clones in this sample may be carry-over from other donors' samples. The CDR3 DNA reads TGTGCCAGCAATCGCGGGGGGTTCGGGGATGAGCAGTTCTTC. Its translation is CASNRGGFGDEQFF.